This T cell receptor (beta chain) comes out of a study of identical twins. Using its own MiXCR run on the 5' RACE reads, TCRdb lists one record per CDR3 protein. This sample has 300,000 to 400,000 distinct CDR3 sequences, with 9% to 15% found just once. This clonotype showed up just a few times. The length of the CDR3 is 10 residues. V lost 7 bases to trimming and J lost 6 bases, with 5 bases between them. Germline CDR1 SNHLY, CDR2 FYNNEI. This sample was also put to use in a study of yellow fever vaccine responses in identical twins.

The TCR originated in a woman younger than 35 in good health. The chain recombines TRBV2 with TRBJ2-3, with D unclear. Input material: CD8+ T cells sorted from blood. The DNA for the CDR3 is TGTGCCAGCATCGTGGATACGCAGTATTTT. Encoded protein: CASIVDTQYF.